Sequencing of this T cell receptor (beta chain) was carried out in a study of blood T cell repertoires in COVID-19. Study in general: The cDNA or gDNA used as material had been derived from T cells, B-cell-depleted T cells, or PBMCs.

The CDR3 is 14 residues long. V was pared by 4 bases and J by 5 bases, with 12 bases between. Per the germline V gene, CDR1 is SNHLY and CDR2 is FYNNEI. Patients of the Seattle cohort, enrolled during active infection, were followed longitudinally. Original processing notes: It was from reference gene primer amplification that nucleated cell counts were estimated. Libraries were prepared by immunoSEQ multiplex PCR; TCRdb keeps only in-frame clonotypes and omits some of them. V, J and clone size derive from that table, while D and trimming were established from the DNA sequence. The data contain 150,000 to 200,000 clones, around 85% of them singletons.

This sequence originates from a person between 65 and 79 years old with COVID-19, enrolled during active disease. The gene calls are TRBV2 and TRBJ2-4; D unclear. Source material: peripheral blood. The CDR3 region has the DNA TGTGCCAGCAGTGCGGCTCGAGGCCAAAACATTCAGTACTTC. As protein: CASSAARGQNIQYF.